The count of the clone carrying this T cell receptor beta chain is one. These data come from a study of blood T cells in healthy people across ages. Then a second PCR, running about 7 to 11 cycles, was carried out with a sample-barcoded 5' primer and a J-beta primer mix. TCRdb called the 5' RACE reads again in MiXCR, with one record for every CDR3 protein. The table has about 1.8 million distinct CDR3 sequences, approximately 50% seen once. The length of the CDR3 is 16 residues. CDR1 is SGHAT and CDR2 is FQDESV in the germline V gene (reference sequence). Trimming took off 4 bases at V and 8 bases at J, with 21 bases between the two ends.

The specimen sequenced was blood. The chain couples TRBV11-1 to TRBJ2-1; D remains unclear. This TCR was recovered from a woman between 40 and 55 years old in good health. DNA of the CDR3: TGTGCCAGCAGCTCAAGGAGCTTAGGGCCTGTGGATGAGCAGTTCTTC. It codes for CASSSRSLGPVDEQFF.